The clone carrying this T cell receptor (beta chain) was seen more than once but under ten times. Sequencing involved patients with CD8+CD57+ cell expansion previously shown by flow cytometry. Genomic DNA templated the TCR beta VDJ and CDR3 profiling. One entry per CDR3 protein, called by TCRdb with MiXCR from the reads. This table holds hundreds of thousands of distinct CDR3 sequences, more than 45% found once. This sample was taken from a study of CD8+CD57+ T cells in acquired aplastic anemia. Overall study context: DNA recovered from sorted CD4+ and CD8+ cells had a mean of approximately 3.4 ug.

Germline V gene data show CDR1 as SGDLS and CDR2 as YYNGEE. Trimming shortened V by 2 bases and J by 1 base, and 10 bases separated the two germline ends. This CDR3 region has 15 residues. The J gene is TRBJ1-3, the V gene TRBV9; the D gene is possibly TRBD1 (5 bases). This clonotype was obtained from a human donor with aplastic anemia. Sample: sorted CD4+, CD8+, or CD8+CD57+ T cells (not recorded which) from PBMCs. The CDR3 nucleotides read TGTGCCAGCAGCGTTGGGGCGGGGTCTGGAAACACCATATATTTT. It is translated as CASSVGAGSGNTIYF.